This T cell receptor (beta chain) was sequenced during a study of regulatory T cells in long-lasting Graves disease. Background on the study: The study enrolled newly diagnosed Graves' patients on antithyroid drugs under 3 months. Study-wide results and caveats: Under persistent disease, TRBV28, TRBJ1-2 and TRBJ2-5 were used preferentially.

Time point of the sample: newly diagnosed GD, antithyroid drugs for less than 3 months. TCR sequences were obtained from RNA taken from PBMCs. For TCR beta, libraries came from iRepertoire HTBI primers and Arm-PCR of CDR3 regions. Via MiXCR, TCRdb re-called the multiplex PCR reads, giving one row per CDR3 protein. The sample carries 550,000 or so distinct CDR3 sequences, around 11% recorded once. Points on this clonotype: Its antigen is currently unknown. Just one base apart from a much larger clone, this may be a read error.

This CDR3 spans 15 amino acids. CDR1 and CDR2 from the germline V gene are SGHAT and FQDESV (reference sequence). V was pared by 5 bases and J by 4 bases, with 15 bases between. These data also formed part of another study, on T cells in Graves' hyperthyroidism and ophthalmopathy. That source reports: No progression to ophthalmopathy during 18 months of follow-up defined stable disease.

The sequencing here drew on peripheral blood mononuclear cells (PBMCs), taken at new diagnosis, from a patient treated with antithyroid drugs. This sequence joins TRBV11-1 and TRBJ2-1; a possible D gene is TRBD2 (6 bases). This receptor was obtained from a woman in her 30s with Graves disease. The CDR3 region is CASSDRNGGYNEQFF. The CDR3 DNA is TGTGCCAGCAGCGATCGGAACGGGGGATACAATGAGCAGTTCTTC.